This TCR beta chain was profiled in a study of Ad26.COV2.S vaccination and SARS-CoV-2 variants. Germline values: CDR1 SGHDN, CDR2 FVKESK. This CDR3 contains 13 residues. Germline trimming cut 4 bases from V and 5 bases from J; bases unmatched to any gene: 2. Study-wide findings and caveats: The analyses of TCR breadth and depth may have understated the size of total T cell responses. Ad26.COV2.S recipients had broader spike-specific TCRs (P = 0.0014). Placebo recipients and vaccine recipients were similar in non-spike TCR breadth.

Of note for this clone: Its target is not known.

Clones were read by immunoSEQ multiplex PCR, and TCRdb kept only the in-frame ones, dropping some. In the table there are some 180,000 clones, roughly 87% of which are singletons. This receptor was identified in a human donor who had recovered from COVID-19. The sequencing used peripheral blood, collected after recovery from COVID-19. The rearrangement uses TRBV14 and TRBJ1-3; 7 bases line up with TRBD1. The CDR3 sequence: CASSRGQRNTIYF. As DNA, the CDR3 is TGTGCCAGCAGCCGGGGACAGAGAAACACCATATATTTT. The complete variable domain, with remaining parts taken from reference TRBV14 and TRBJ1-3, reads EAGVTQFPSHSVIEKGQTVTLRCDPISGHDNLYWYRRVMGKEIKFLLHFVKESKQDESGMPNNRFLAERTGGTYSTLKVQPAELEDSGVYFCASSRGQRNTIYFGEGSWLTVV.